A single sample gave rise to the 11 T cell receptor beta chains below, sequenced in a study of cytomegalovirus exposure and HLA in healthy donors. Primers: 60 Vbeta forward and 13 Jbeta reverse. The protocol was immunoSEQ multiplex PCR, while the TCRdb copy is restricted to in-frame clones and leaves out a portion. Of about 72,000 clones listed, almost 85% are singletons. Sample: PBMCs. All receptors derive from a man aged 18 to 35 in good health and CMV-seronegative.

The rearrangement links TRBV4-2 to TRBJ2-5, with 7 bases aligning to TRBD1. Gene TRBJ2-7 matches the end of the DNA better, so the J call may be wrong. Germline CDR1 LGHNA, CDR2 YNFKEQ. CDR3 length equals 17 residues. For the CDR3, the DNA is TGTGCCAGCAGCCAGACAGGGTCTGGATGGGGATCCTACGAGCAGTACTTC. This sequence encodes CASSQTGSGWGSYEQYF.

The chain joins TRBV4-3 to TRBJ2-3, with 11 bases aligning to TRBD2. V gave up 4 bases and J gave up 0 bases; unmatched junction bases: 9. The CDR3 length is 18 residues. Germline V gives CDR1 LGHNA, CDR2 YSLEER. DNA of the CDR3: TGCGCCAGCAGCCTCAGGTTGACTAGCGGGACTAGCACAGATACGCAGTATTTT. It is translated as CASSLRLTSGTSTDTQYF.

This chain uses TRBV10-3 with TRBJ2-7; a weak D match, TRBD2 (5 bases). Trimming cost V 6 bases and J 6 bases, with 18 bases left between them. The V gene's germline CDR1 is ENHRY and CDR2 SYGVKD. CDR3 length equals 14 residues. Written as DNA, the CDR3 is TGTGCCATCAGGGACCGGGAAACCTCGGGCGAGCAGTACTTC. This codes for CAIRDRETSGEQYF.

The chain couples TRBV7-9 to TRBJ2-5; 8 bases line up with TRBD2. Unmatched junction bases numbered 6, after V lost 5 bases and J lost 4 bases. CDR3 length: 14 residues. Germline assignment: CDR1 SEHNR and CDR2 FQNEAQ (reference sequence). Written as DNA, the CDR3 is TGTGCCAGCAGCCAGGTCGGGGGGGGAGAGACCCAGTACTTC. Translation gives CASSQVGGGETQYF.

The chain recombines TRBV19 with TRBJ2-7; TRBD2 matches at 7 bases. The germline CDR1 and CDR2 sequences are LNHDA and SQIVND (reference sequence). Losses at the gene ends were 3 bases for V and 2 bases for J; bases not matched to a gene: 4. The CDR3 is made up of 14 amino acids. For the CDR3, the DNA is TGTGCCAGTAGTATCGCTGGGGGGGCCTACGAGCAGTACTTC. Encoded protein: CASSIAGGAYEQYF.

V usage is TRBV4-1 and J usage is TRBJ2-2, with TRBD2 identical over 7 bases. The CDR3 length is 20 residues. Germline V CDR1 and CDR2: MGHRA, YSYEKL. The V and J ends lost 1 base and 2 bases, in that order; junction bases with no gene match: 16. CDR3 in DNA: TGCGCCAGCAGCCAAGTACCCGAGATTAGACCGGGACTAAACACCGGGGAGCTGTTTTTT. This gives the protein CASSQVPEIRPGLNTGELFF.

The chain is built from TRBV29-1 and TRBJ2-5; unclear D gene. The CDR3 is 13 amino acids. V shed 4 bases and J shed 5 bases, with 14 bases lying between them. The germline V gene has CDR1 SQVTM and CDR2 ANQGSEA. The CDR3 DNA reads as TGCAGCGTTGTTTACGTGGGCCCGGAGACCCAGTACTTC. Its protein product is CSVVYVGPETQYF. The whole variable domain, remainder taken from reference TRBV29-1 and TRBJ2-5, is SAVISQKPSRDICQRGTSLTIQCQVDSQVTMMFWYRQQPGQSLTLIATANQGSEATYESGFVIDKFPISRPNLTFSTLTVSNMSPEDSSIYLCSVVYVGPETQYFGPGTRLLVL.

This clone was observed a few times. The chain links TRBV5-4 to TRBJ1-1, with 9 bases identical to TRBD1. The germline gives CDR1 SGHNT, CDR2 YYREEE (reference sequence). V was pared by 4 bases and J by 4 bases, with 5 bases of the junction left unmatched. The CDR3 has 14 amino acids. The CDR3 DNA reads as TGTGCCAGCAGCGTACCGGGACAGGGCACTGAAGCTTTCTTT. Amino acid sequence: CASSVPGQGTEAFF.

The chain uses TRBV28 and TRBJ1-5; D possibly corresponds to TRBD1 (6 bases). CDR3 length equals 14 residues. V gave up 4 bases and J gave up 2 bases, with 9 bases separating them. The germline V gene encodes CDR1 MDHEN and CDR2 SYDVKM. The CDR3 is CASSSSGGNQPQHF. The CDR3 DNA follows: TGTGCCAGCAGTTCTTCAGGGGGCAATCAGCCCCAGCATTTT.

This chain uses TRBV15 with TRBJ2-6; tentative D call: TRBD1 (5 bases). The V end was cut by 1 base, the J end by 0 bases, with 13 bases between. Per the germline V gene, CDR1 is LNHNV and CDR2 is YYDKDF (reference sequence). The CDR3 extends over 18 amino acids. CDR3: CATSRAQGMGSGANVLTF. In DNA form, the CDR3 reads TGTGCCACCAGCAGAGCCCAGGGAATGGGCTCTGGGGCCAACGTCCTGACTTTC.

The chain carries TRBV5-1 and TRBJ1-3, with D possibly TRBD1 on 5 matching bases. The CDR3 spans 15 residues. Trimming shortened V by 2 bases and J by 2 bases, and 11 bases separated the two germline ends. The germline V gene has CDR1 SGHRS and CDR2 YFSETQ. The CDR3 DNA follows: TGCGCCAGCAGCTTCCGGGGGGAAGCTGGAAACACCATATATTTT. Its protein product is CASSFRGEAGNTIYF.